This T cell receptor beta chain stems from a study of blood T cells in healthy people across ages. General observations from the study: Aged donors had fewer naive CD4+ cells and lower diversity than long-lived donors. Per million T cells, the diversity of TCR beta decreased roughly linearly as age advanced.

Sample-barcoded 5' priming and a J-beta primer mix drove a second PCR of 7 to 11 cycles. Using its own MiXCR run on the 5' RACE reads, TCRdb lists one record per CDR3 protein. The sample consists of about 1,400,000 distinct CDR3 sequences, 59% of them appearing once. At least 5 micrograms of total RNA were extracted per sample. In this sample, this clonotype turned up a few times. Its antigen is unknown. The J segment lost 4 bases and the V segment lost 1 base, leaving 7 bases of the junction unmatched. Germline loops: CDR1 SGHVS, CDR2 FNYEAQ. There are 16 residues in the CDR3. This clonotype was obtained from a man younger than 35 in good health. The chain links TRBV7-6 to TRBJ2-3, with 8 bases aligning to TRBD1. The sequencing input was blood. CDR3 DNA: TGTGCCAGCAGCTTAGACCGGACAGGGTTAGCAGATACGCAGTATTTT. Translated, it gives CASSLDRTGLADTQYF.